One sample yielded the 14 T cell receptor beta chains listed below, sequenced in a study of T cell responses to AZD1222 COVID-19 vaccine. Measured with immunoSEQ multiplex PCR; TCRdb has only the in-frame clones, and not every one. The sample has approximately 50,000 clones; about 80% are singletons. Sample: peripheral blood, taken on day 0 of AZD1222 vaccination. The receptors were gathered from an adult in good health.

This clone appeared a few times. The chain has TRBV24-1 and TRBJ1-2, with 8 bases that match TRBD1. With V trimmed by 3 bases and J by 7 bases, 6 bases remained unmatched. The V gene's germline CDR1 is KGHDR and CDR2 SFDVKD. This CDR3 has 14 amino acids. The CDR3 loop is CATSDRVTGAGYTF. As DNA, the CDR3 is TGTGCCACCAGTGATCGTGTGACAGGGGCTGGCTACACCTTC.

The CDR3, as DNA: TGTGCCAGCAGCCCCCGGACAGTCGGGAACACTGAAGCTTTCTTT. The encoded protein is CASSPRTVGNTEAFF. The chain employs TRBV27 and TRBJ1-1, with D perhaps matching TRBD1 (6 bases). Germline V CDR1 and CDR2: MNHEY, SMNVEV (reference sequence). The germline V and J ends were trimmed by 6 bases and 1 base, with 15 bases remaining between them. CDR3 length: 15 amino acids.

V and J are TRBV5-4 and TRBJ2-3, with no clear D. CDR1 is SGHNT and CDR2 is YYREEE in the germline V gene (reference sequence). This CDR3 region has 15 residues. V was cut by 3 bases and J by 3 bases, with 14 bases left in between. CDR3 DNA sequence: TGTGCCAGCAGCTCGCCCAAGGAGTCTACAGATACGCAGTATTTT. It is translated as CASSSPKESTDTQYF.

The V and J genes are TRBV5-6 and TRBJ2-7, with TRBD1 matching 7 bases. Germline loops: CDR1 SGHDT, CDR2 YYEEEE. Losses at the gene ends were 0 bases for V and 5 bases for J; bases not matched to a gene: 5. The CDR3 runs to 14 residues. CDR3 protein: CASSLDRGPNEQYF. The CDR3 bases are TGTGCCAGCAGCTTGGACAGGGGCCCCAACGAGCAGTACTTC.

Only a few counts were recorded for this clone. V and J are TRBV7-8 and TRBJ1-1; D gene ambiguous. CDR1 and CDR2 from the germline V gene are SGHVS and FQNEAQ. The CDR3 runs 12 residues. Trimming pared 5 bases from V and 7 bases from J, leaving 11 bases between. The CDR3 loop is CASSVWGDEAFF. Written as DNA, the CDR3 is TGTGCCAGCAGCGTATGGGGTGATGAAGCTTTCTTT.

CDR3 sequence (DNA): TGTGCCACCAGCAGAGAGAACGGCGGGGGCTTGGGGGAGACCCAGTACTTC. Translation gives CATSRENGGGLGETQYF. The genes are TRBV15 and TRBJ2-5; maybe TRBD2 (7 bases). V was trimmed by 0 bases and J by 5 bases, leaving 19 bases between them. The CDR3 is 17 residues long. CDR1 and CDR2 (germline): LNHNV, YYDKDF (reference sequence). The full variable domain, its missing parts supplied by reference TRBV15 and TRBJ2-5, is DAMVIQNPRYQVTQFGKPVTLSCSQTLNHNVMYWYQQKSSQAPKLLFHYYDKDFNNEADTPDNFQSRRPNTSFCFLDIRSPGLGDTAMYLCATSRENGGGLGETQYFGPGTRLLVL.

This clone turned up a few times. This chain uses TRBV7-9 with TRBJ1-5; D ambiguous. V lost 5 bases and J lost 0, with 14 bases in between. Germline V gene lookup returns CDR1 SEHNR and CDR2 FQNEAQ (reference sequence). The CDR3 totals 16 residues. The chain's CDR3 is CASSPIDIDSNQPQHF. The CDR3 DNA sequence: TGTGCCAGCAGCCCCATCGACATTGATAGCAATCAGCCCCAGCATTTT. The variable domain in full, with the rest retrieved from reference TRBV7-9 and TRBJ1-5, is DTGVSQNPRHKITKRGQNVTFRCDPISEHNRLYWYRQTLGQGPEFLTYFQNEAQLEKSRLLSDRFSAERPKGSFSTLEIQRTEQGDSAMYLCASSPIDIDSNQPQHFGDGTRLSIL.

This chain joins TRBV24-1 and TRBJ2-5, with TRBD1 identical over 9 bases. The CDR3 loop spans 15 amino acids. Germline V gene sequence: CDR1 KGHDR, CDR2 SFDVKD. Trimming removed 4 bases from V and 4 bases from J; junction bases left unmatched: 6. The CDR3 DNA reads TGTGCCACCAGTGACTCGGGACAGGGCCGAGAGACCCAGTACTTC. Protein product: CATSDSGQGRETQYF.

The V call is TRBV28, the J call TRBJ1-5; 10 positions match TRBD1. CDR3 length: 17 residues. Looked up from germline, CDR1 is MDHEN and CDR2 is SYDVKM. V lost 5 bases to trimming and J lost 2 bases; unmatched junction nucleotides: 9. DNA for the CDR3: TGTGCCAGCAGTCCAGGGACAGGGGCGCGGGGCAATCAGCCCCAGCATTTT. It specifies CASSPGTGARGNQPQHF.

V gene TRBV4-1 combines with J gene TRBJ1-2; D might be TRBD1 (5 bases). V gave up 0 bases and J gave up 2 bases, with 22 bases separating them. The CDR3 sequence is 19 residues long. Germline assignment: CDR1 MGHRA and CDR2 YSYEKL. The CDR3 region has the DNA TGCGCCAGCAGCCAAGATCGGTTTTTCTCGCAGGGATTGAACTATGGCTACACCTTC. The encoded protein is CASSQDRFFSQGLNYGYTF.

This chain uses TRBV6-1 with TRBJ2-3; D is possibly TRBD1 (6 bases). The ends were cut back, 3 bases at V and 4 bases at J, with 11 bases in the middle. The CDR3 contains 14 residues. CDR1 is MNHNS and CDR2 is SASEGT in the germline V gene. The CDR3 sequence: CASSDRGGADTQYF. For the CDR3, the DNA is TGTGCCAGCAGTGACAGGGGTGGCGCAGATACGCAGTATTTT.

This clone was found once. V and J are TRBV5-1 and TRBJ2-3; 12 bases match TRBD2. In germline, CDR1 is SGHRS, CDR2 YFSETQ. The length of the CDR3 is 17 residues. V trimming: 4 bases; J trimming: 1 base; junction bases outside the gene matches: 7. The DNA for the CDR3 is TGCGCCAGCAGCAGGCTAGCGGGAGGGGACGGCACAGATACGCAGTATTTT. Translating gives CASSRLAGGDGTDTQYF.

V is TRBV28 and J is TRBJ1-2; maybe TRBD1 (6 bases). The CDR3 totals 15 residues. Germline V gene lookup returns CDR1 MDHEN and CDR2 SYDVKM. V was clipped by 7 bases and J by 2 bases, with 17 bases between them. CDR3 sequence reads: CASTSQGQGNYGYTF. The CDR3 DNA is TGTGCCAGCACCTCCCAGGGACAAGGGAACTATGGCTACACCTTC.

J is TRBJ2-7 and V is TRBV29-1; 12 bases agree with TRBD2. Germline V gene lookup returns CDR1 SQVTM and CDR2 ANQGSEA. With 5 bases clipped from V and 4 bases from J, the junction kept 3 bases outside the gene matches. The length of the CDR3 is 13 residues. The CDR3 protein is CSVWTSGTYEQYF. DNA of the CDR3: TGCAGCGTTTGGACTAGCGGGACTTACGAGCAGTACTTC.